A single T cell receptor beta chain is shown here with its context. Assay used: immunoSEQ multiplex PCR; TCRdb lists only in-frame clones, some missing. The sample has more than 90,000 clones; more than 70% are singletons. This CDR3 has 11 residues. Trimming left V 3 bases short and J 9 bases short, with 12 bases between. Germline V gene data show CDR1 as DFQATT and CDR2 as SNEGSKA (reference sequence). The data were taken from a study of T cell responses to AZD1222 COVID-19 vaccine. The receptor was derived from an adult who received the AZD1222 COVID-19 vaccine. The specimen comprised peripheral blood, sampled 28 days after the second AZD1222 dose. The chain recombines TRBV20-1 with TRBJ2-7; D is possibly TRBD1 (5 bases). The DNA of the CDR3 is TGCAGTGCTAGTGCAGGGTCTAGGCAGTACTTC. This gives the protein CSASAGSRQYF.